A selection of T cell receptor beta chains follows, all from one sample in a study of neoadjuvant anti-PD-1 for oral cavity cancer. Data came from immunoSEQ multiplex PCR; TCRdb stores just in-frame clones and leaves some out. The data contain roughly 46,000 clones, approximately 80% of them singletons. The sequencing used PBMCs, collected after nivolumab (anti-PD-1) treatment. These receptors all come from a person aged 40 to 85 with oral cavity squamous cell carcinoma. CDR3s include the opening cysteine and the closing phenylalanine or tryptophan.

CDR3,J,V
CASKYSRVNEQFF,TRBJ2-1,TRBV6-1
CASSLGGTQLNEQYF,TRBJ2-7,TRBV5-1
CASSIQGGGNTIYF,TRBJ1-3,TRBV19
CASSLTGKGEQYF,TRBJ2-7,TRBV5-6
CAISESATGNQPQHF,TRBJ1-5,TRBV10-3
CASSHRDSQNTEAFF,TRBJ1-1,TRBV4-1
CASRGRGERTEAFF,TRBJ1-1,TRBV5-4
CASIRGGETQYF,TRBJ2-5,TRBV2
CASSFGRNTDTQYF,TRBJ2-3,TRBV7-7
CASSGTGGLNTEAFF,TRBJ1-1,TRBV7-9
CASSPVPSGDTEAFF,TRBJ1-1,TRBV5-8
CASSPNTATNEKLFF,TRBJ1-4,TRBV5-1
CASSAVTDTQYF,TRBJ2-3,TRBV7-2
CASSSGRNLNTEAFF,TRBJ1-1,TRBV5-1
CASSSPGEVSEAFF,TRBJ1-1,TRBV7-8
CASSPIGETQYF,TRBJ2-5,TRBV5-4
CSVSTGLAGGAGANVLTF,TRBJ2-6,TRBV29-1
CASSKGGAYNEQFF,TRBJ2-1,TRBV11-3